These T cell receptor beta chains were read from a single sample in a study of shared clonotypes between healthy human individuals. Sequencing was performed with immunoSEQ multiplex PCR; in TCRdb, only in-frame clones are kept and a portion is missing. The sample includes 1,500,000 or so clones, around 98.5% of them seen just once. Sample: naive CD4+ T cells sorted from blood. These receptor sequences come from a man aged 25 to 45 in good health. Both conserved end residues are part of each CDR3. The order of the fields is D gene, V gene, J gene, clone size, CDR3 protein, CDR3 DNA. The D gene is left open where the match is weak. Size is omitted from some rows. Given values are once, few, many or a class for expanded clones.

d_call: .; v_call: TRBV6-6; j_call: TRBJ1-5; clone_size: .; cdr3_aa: CASSGAGQPQHF; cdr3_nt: TGTGCCAGCAGTGGGGCGGGTCAACCCCAGCATTTT
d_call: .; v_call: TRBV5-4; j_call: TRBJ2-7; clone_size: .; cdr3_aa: CASSPGAQSEQYF; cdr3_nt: TGTGCCAGCAGCCCCGGGGCCCAGAGCGAGCAGTACTTC
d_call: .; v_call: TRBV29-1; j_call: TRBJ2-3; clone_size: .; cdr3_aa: CSVARDFGEAAQYF; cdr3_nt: TGCAGCGTCGCACGGGACTTCGGGGAGGCAGCGCAGTATTTT
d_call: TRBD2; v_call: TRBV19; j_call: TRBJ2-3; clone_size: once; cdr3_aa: CASSIPETGTRGTDTQYF; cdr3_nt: TGTGCCAGTAGTATCCCCGAGACCGGGACTAGGGGCACAGATACGCAGTATTTT
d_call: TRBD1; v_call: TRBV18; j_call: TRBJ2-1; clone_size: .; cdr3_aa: CASSPPKGQGPLLYNEQFF; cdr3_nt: TGTGCCAGCTCACCACCGAAGGGACAGGGACCCCTCCTCTACAATGAGCAGTTCTTC
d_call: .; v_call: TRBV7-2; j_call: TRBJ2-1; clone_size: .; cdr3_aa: CASSPGTPGREQFF; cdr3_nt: TGTGCCAGCAGCCCCGGGACACCAGGACGTGAGCAGTTCTTC
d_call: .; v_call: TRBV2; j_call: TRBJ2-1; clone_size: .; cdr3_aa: CASSEALSTGPFF; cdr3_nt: TGTGCCAGCAGTGAAGCGCTATCAACGGGACCGTTCTTC
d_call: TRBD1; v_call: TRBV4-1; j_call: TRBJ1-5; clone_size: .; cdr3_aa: CASSHRQGGQPQHF; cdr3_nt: TGCGCCAGCAGCCACCGACAGGGAGGGCAGCCCCAGCATTTT
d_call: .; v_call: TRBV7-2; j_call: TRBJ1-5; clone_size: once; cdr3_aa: CASSLAGALGNQPQHF; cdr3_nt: TGTGCCAGCAGCTTAGCGGGAGCTTTGGGCAATCAGCCCCAGCATTTT
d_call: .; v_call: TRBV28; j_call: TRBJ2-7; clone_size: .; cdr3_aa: CASRNGVLRSKEQYF; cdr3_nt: TGTGCCAGCAGGAACGGTGTCCTACGATCGAAAGAGCAGTACTTC
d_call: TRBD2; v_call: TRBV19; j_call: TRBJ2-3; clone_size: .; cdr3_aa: CASRSHSGSPPDTQYF; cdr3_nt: TGTGCCAGTAGGTCTCATAGCGGGAGCCCCCCAGATACGCAGTATTTT
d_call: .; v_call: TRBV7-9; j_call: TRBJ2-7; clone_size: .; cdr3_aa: CASSPPGSYEQYF; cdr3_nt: TGTGCCAGCAGCCCCCCAGGGTCCTACGAGCAGTACTTC
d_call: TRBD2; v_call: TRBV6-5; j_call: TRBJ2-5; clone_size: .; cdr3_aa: CASSYAGTSETQYF; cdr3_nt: TGTGCCAGCAGTTACGCTGGGACTAGCGAGACCCAGTACTTC
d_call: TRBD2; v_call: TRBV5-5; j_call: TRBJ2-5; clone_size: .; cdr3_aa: CASSLRGGGRQETQYF; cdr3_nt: TGTGCCAGCAGCTTGAGGGGCGGGGGACGGCAAGAGACCCAGTACTTC
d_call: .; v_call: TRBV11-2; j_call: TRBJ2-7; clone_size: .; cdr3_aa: CASANDGAYEQYF; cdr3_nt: TGTGCCAGCGCTAACGACGGGGCCTACGAGCAGTACTTC
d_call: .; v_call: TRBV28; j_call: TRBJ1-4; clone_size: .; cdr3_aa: CASTVSANEKLFF; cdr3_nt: TGTGCCAGCACTGTATCCGCTAATGAAAAACTGTTTTTT
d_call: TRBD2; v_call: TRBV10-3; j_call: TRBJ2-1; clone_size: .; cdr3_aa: CAISESIPGLAVNEQFF; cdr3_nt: TGTGCCATCAGTGAGTCTATCCCGGGACTAGCCGTCAATGAGCAGTTCTTC
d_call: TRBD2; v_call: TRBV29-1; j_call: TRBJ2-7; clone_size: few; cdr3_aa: CSVEGLAGDEQYF; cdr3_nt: TGCAGCGTTGAGGGACTAGCGGGAGACGAGCAGTACTTC
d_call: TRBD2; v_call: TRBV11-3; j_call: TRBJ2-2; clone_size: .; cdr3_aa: CASSLGGAGGHGELFF; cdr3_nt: TGTGCCAGCAGCTTAGGGGGCGCGGGAGGACACGGGGAGCTGTTTTTT
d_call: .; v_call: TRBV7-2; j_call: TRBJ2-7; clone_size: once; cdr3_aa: CASSSIRSYEQYF; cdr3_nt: TGTGCCAGCAGTTCTATCCGGAGTTACGAGCAGTACTTC
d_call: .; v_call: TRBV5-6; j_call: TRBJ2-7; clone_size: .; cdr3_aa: CASSLTGLRSYEQYF; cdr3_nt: TGTGCCAGCAGCTTGACGGGGTTACGGAGCTACGAGCAGTACTTC
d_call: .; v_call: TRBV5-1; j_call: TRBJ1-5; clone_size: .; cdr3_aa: CASSLFGSNQPQHF; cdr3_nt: TGCGCCAGCAGCTTGTTTGGTAGCAATCAGCCCCAGCATTTT
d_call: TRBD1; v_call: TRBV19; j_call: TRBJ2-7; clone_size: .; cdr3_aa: CASSMGQDRGEQYF; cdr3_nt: TGTGCCAGTAGTATGGGTCAGGACAGGGGCGAGCAGTACTTC
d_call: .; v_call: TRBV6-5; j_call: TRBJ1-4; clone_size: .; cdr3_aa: CASRPPPPTNEKLFF; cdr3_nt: TGTGCCAGCAGGCCCCCGCCACCCACTAATGAAAAACTGTTTTTT
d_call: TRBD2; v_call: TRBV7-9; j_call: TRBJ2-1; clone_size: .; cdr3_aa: CASSLLAGSYNEQFF; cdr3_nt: TGTGCCAGCAGCCTCCTAGCGGGGAGTTACAATGAGCAGTTCTTC
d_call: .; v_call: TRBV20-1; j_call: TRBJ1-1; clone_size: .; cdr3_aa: CSAYGTEAFF; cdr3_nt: TGCAGTGCTTACGGGACAGAAGCTTTCTTT
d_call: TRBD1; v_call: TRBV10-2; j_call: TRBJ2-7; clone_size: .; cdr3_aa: CASSPRGTYEQYF; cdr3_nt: TGCGCCAGCAGCCCCAGGGGGACCTACGAGCAGTACTTC
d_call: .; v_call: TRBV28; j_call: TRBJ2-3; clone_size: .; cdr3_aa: CASSFPLAGSGDSTDTQYF; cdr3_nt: TGTGCCAGCAGTTTTCCCCTCGCGGGTAGCGGAGACAGCACAGATACGCAGTATTTT